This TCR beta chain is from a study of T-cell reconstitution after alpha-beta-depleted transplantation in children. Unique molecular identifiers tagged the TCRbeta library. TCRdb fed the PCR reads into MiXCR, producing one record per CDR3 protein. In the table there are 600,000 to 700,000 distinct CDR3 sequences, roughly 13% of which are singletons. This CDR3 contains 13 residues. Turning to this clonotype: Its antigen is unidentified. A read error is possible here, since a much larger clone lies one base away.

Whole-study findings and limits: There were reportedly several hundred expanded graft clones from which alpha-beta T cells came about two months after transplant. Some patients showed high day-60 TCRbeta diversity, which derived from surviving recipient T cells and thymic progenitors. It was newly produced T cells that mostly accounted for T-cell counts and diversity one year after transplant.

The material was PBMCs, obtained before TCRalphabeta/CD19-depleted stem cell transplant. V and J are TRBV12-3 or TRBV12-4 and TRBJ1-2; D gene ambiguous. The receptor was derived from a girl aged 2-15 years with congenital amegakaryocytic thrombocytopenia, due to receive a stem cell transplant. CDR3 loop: CASSTTVRGGYPF. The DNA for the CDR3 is TGTGCCAGCAGCACCACCGTCCGGGGTGGCTACCCCTTC.